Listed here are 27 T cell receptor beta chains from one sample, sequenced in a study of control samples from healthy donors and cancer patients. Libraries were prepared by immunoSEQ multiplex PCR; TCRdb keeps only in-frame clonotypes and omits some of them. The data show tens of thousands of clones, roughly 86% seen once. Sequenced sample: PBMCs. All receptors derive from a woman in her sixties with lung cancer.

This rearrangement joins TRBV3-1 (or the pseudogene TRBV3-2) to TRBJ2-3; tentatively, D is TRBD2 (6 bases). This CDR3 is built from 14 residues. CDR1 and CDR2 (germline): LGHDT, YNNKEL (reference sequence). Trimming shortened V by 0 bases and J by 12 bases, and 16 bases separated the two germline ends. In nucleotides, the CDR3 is TGTGCCAGCAGCCAAGACTTACTAGCCCTTCGACAGTATTTT. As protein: CASSQDLLALRQYF.

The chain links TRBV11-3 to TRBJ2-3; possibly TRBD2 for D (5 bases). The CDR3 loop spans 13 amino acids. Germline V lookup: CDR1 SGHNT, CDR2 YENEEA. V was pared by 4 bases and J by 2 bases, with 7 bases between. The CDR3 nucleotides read TGTGCCAGCAGCTCGGGAAACACAGATACGCAGTATTTT. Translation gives CASSSGNTDTQYF.

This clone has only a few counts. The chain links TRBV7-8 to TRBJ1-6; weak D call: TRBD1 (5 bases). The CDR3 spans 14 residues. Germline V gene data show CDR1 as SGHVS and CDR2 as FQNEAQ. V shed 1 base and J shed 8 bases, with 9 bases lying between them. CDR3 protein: CASSLEGRYSPLHF. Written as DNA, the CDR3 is TGTGCCAGCAGCTTAGAGGGGAGATATTCACCCCTCCACTTT.

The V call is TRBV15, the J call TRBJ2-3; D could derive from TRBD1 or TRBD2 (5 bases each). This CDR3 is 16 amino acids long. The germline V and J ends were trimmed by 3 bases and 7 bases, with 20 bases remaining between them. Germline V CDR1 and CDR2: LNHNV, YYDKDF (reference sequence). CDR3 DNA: TGTGCCACCAGCAGTCCCCCGGGGCCGCACCCGAATACGCAGTATTTT. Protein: CATSSPPGPHPNTQYF.

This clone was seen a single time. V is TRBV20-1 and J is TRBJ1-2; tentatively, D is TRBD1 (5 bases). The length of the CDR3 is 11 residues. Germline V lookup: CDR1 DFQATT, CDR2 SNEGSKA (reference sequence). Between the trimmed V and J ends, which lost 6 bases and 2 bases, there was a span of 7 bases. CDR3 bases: TGCAGTGCAGACAGAAACTATGGCTACACCTTC. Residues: CSADRNYGYTF.

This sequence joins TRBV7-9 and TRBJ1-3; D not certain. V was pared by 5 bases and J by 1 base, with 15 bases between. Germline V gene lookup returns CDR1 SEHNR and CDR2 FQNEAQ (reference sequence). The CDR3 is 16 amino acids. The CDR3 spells CASSRSVTQSGNTIYF. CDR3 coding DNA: TGTGCCAGCAGCCGCTCAGTAACCCAGTCTGGAAACACCATATATTTT.

DNA for the CDR3: TGTGCCTCAACATGGGGAGGGGGAGGGAATCAGCCCCAGCATTTT. Translated: CASTWGGGGNQPQHF. V and J are TRBV19 and TRBJ1-5, with a possible D match to TRBD1 (6 bases). Between the trimmed V and J ends, which lost 11 bases and 4 bases, there was a span of 21 bases. Germline-derived CDR1 and CDR2 are LNHDA and SQIVND (reference sequence). This CDR3 has 15 amino acids.

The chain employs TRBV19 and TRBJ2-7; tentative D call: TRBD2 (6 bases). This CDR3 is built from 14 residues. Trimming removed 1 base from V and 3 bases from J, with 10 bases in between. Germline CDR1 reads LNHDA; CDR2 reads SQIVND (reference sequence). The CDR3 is CASSIAKGGYEQYF. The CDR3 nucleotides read TGTGCCAGTAGTATAGCGAAGGGAGGCTACGAGCAGTACTTC.

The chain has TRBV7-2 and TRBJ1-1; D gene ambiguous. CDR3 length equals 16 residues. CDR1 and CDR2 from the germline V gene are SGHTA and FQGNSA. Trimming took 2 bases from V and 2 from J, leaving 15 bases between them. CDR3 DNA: TGTGCCAGCAGCTTACAGCGGGCGGGCATAAACACTGAAGCTTTCTTT. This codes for CASSLQRAGINTEAFF. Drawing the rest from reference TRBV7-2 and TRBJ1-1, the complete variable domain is GAGVSQSPSNKVTEKGKDVELRCDPISGHTALYWYRQSLGQGLEFLIYFQGNSAPDKSGLPSDRFSAERTGGSVSTLTIQRTQQEDSAVYLCASSLQRAGINTEAFFGQGTRLTVV.

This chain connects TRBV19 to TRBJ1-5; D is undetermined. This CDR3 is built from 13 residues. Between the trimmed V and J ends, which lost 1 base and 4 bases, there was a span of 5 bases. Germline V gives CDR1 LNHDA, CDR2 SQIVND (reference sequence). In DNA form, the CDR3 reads TGTGCCAGTAGTATAGGTGAAAATCAGCCCCAGCATTTT. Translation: CASSIGENQPQHF.

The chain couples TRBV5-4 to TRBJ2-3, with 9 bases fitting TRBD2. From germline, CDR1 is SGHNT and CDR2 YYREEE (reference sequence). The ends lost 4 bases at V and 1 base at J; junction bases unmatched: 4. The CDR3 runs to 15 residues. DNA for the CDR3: TGTGCCAGCAGCGTCTTAGCGGGGGGCACAGATACGCAGTATTTT. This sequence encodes CASSVLAGGTDTQYF.

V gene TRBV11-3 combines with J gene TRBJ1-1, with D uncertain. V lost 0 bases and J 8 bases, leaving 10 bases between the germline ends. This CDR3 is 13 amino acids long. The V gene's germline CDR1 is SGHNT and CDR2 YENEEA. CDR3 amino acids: CASSLEAQTEAFF. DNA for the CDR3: TGTGCCAGCAGCTTAGAAGCCCAGACCGAAGCTTTCTTT.

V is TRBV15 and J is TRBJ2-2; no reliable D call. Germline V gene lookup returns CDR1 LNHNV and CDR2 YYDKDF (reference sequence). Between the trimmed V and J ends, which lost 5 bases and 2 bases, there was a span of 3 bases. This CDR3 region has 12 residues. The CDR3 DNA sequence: TGTGCCACCAGCGGAAACACCGGGGAGCTGTTTTTT. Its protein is CATSGNTGELFF.

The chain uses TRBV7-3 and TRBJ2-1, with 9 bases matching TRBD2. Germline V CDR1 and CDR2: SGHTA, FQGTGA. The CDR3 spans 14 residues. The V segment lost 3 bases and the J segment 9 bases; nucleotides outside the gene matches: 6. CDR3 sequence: CASSLGLAASEQFF. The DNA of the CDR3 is TGTGCCAGCAGCTTGGGACTAGCCGCGTCTGAGCAGTTCTTC.

The CDR3 here is CASSLRDRGHEQYF. Here the CDR3 DNA reads TGTGCCAGCAGCTTAAGGGACAGAGGACACGAGCAGTACTTC. This chain uses TRBV11-1 with TRBJ2-7, with TRBD1 matching over 7 bases. CDR3 length: 14 residues. Germline lookup yields CDR1 SGHAT and CDR2 FQDESV (reference sequence). V lost 2 bases and J lost 5; bases outside the gene matches: 6.

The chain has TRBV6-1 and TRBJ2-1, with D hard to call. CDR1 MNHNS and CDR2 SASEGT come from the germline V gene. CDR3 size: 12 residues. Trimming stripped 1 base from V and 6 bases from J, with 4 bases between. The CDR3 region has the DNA TGTGCCAGCAGTGAAGAAGTCAATGAGCAGTTCTTC. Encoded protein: CASSEEVNEQFF.

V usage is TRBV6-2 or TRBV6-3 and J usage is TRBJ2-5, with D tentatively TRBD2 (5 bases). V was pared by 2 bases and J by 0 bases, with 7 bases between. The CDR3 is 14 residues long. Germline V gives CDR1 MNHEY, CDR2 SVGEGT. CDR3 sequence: CASSYVAYQETQYF. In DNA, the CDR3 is TGTGCCAGCAGTTACGTAGCGTACCAAGAGACCCAGTACTTC.

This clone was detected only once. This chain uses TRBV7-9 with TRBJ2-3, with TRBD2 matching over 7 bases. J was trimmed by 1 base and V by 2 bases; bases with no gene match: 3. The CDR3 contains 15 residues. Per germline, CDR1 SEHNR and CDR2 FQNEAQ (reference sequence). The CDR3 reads CASSLRGRGTDTQYF. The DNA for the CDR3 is TGTGCCAGCAGCTTACGCGGGAGAGGCACAGATACGCAGTATTTT.

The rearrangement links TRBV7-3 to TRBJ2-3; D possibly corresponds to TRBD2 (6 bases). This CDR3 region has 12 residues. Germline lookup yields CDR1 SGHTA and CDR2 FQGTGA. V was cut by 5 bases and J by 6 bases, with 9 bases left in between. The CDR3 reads CASSKGGDTQYF. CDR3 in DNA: TGTGCCAGCAGCAAAGGAGGGGATACGCAGTATTTT.

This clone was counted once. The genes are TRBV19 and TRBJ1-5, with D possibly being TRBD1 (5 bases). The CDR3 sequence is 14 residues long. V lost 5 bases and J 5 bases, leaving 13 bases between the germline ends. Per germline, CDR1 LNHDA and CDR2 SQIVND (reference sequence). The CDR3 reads CASSLGGGDQPQHF. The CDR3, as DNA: TGTGCCAGTAGTCTGGGGGGAGGCGATCAGCCCCAGCATTTT.

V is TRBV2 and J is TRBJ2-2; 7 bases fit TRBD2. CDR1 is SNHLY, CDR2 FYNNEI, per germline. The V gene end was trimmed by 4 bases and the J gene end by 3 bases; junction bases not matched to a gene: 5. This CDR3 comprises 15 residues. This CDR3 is CASSAAGGDTGELFF. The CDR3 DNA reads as TGTGCCAGCAGTGCGGCTGGGGGGGACACCGGGGAGCTGTTTTTT.

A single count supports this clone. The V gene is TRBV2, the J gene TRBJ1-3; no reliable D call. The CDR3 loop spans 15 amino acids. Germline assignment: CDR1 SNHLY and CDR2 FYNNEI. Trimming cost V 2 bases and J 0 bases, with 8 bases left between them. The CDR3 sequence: CASSELNISGNTIYF. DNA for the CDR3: TGTGCCAGCAGTGAACTCAACATCTCTGGAAACACCATATATTTT.

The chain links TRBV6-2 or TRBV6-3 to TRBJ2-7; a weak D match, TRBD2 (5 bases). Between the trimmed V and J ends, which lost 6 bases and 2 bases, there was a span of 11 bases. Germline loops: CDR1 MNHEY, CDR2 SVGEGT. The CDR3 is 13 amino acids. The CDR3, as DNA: TGTGCCAGCAGCCCCGGGATTGCCTACGAGCAGTACTTC. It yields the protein CASSPGIAYEQYF.

CDR3 DNA: TGTGCCAGTAGTACCCCCCGGCGGGGGGACCCCTATGAGCAGTTCTTC. Protein product: CASSTPRRGDPYEQFF. V and J are TRBV19 and TRBJ2-1; 8 bases map to TRBD2. The CDR3 is made up of 16 amino acids. V lost 4 bases and J lost 8; bases outside the gene matches: 13. CDR1 is LNHDA and CDR2 is SQIVND in the germline V gene (reference sequence).

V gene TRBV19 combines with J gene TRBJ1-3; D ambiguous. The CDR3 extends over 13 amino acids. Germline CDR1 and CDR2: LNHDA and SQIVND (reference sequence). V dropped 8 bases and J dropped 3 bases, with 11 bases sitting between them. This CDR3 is CASLGPLGNTIYF. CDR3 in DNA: TGTGCCAGTCTTGGTCCGCTTGGAAACACCATATATTTT.

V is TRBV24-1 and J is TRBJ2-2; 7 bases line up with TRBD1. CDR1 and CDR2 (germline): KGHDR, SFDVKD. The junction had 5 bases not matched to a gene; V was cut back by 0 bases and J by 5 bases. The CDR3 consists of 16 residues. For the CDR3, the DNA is TGTGCCACCAGTGATTTGAGGACAGGCGGAACCGGGGAGCTGTTTTTT. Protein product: CATSDLRTGGTGELFF.

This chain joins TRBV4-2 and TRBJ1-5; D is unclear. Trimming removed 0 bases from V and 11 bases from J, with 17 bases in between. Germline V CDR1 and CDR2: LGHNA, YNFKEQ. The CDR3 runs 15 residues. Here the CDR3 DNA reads TGTGCCAGCAGCCAAGATGCGGTAAGGAAGGAGGCCCAGCATTTT. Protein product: CASSQDAVRKEAQHF.